This T cell receptor beta chain was profiled in a study of T cells in Graves' hyperthyroidism and ophthalmopathy. This clonotype was seen a handful of times. Its antigen is still unknown. Researchers took RNA transcripts and amplified the TCR beta CDR3 regions from them. Using the HTBI primer set, a first-round RT-PCR was run on the TCR CDR3. MiXCR, applied by TCRdb to the multiplex PCR reads, yields one record per CDR3 protein. This sample has some 700,000 distinct CDR3 sequences, with roughly a sixth found just once. Stable disease denoted Graves' hyperthyroidism without ophthalmopathy progression within 18 months. Each diagnosis was grounded in clinical symptoms, serum thyroxine and TRAb, thyroid ultrasound, and orbital computed tomography. Findings of the study overall: Ophthalmopathy and stable hyperthyroidism were told apart by a 13 V-J model.

Germline assignment: CDR1 MNHNS and CDR2 SASEGT. Trimming cost V 6 bases and J 4 bases; bases outside gene matches: 6. The CDR3 is 15 residues long. The chain carries TRBV6-1 and TRBJ1-5; TRBD1 aligns across 10 bases. The clonotype originates from a man aged 50 to 60 with Graves' hyperthyroidism. The sample consisted of blood. The CDR3 spells CASSPGTGANQPQHF. The DNA of the CDR3 is TGTGCCAGCAGCCCCGGGACAGGGGCTAATCAGCCCCAGCATTTT.